A selection of T cell receptor beta chains follows, all from one sample in a study of blood T cell repertoires in COVID-19. Only in-frame clones appear in the TCRdb table, and some are missing; sequencing was by immunoSEQ multiplex PCR. The data show approximately 260,000 clones, roughly 84% seen once. Sequencing was done on a sample of PBMCs or T cells enriched from blood (not recorded which). The receptors derive from a woman in her forties or fifties who had been exposed to COVID-19. CDR3s include the opening cysteine and the closing phenylalanine or tryptophan. The D gene is left open where the match is weak. Rows may omit the clone size; those that give it use once, few, many or a size class.

v_call	clone_size	d_call	j_call	cdr3_nt	cdr3_aa
TRBV28	-	-	TRBJ1-1	TGTGCCAGCAGTTTTTCAGGGGTCGGGATGAACACTGAAGCTTTCTTT	CASSFSGVGMNTEAFF
TRBV7-2	-	TRBD1	TRBJ1-2	TGTGCCAGCAGCTCAACAGGGGATTGGGATGGCTACACCTTC	CASSSTGDWDGYTF
TRBV9	-	-	TRBJ1-1	TGTGCCAGCGCGTCGTTATGGGGCAGCGACACTGAAGCTTTCTTT	CASASLWGSDTEAFF
TRBV9	-	TRBD1	TRBJ2-3	TGTGCCAGCAGCGCGTACAGGGGATACACAGATACGCAGTATTTT	CASSAYRGYTDTQYF
TRBV18	once	-	TRBJ1-2	TGTGCCAGCTCACCAGAGGCATATTATGGCTACACCTTC	CASSPEAYYGYTF
TRBV11-2	-	-	TRBJ2-5	TGTGCCAGCAGCTTATTGGTGGGGGCACAAGAGACCCAGTACTTC	CASSLLVGAQETQYF
TRBV30	-	TRBD1	TRBJ2-2	TGTGCCTGGAGCTTCCAGGACAGGGGACCCTTCACCGGGGAGCTGTTTTTT	CAWSFQDRGPFTGELFF
TRBV10-2	-	-	TRBJ2-5	TGCGCCAGCAGTGATGTTGGCGGGTATGGGGAGACCCAGTACTTC	CASSDVGGYGETQYF
TRBV3-1/TRBV3-2	-	TRBD1	TRBJ1-2	TGTGCCAGCAGCCAATGGGGACAGGGCAACTCTGGCTACACCTTC	CASSQWGQGNSGYTF
TRBV24-1	-	-	TRBJ1-1	TGTGCCACCAGCAGGACGCAGGGAGAAGCTTTCTTT	CATSRTQGEAFF
TRBV10-3	-	TRBD1	TRBJ1-1	TGTGCCATCAGCAAACAAGGGGGCCTCATGAACACTGAAGCTTTCTTT	CAISKQGGLMNTEAFF
TRBV30	-	TRBD1	TRBJ2-3	TGTGCCCGGGGACAGGGGAGGAACACAGATACGCAGTATTTT	CARGQGRNTDTQYF
TRBV5-6	-	TRBD1	TRBJ1-6	TGTGCCAGCAGCTTAGGACAGGGTATAACTCGTTCACCCCTCCACTTT	CASSLGQGITRSPLHF
TRBV27	once	TRBD1	TRBJ2-7	TGTGCCAGCAGTTTCTCCGGGACAGGTGCCTACGAGCAGTACTTC	CASSFSGTGAYEQYF
TRBV18	-	-	TRBJ1-1	TGTGCCAGCTCACCAAGGAGTTACGATGAAGCTTTCTTT	CASSPRSYDEAFF
TRBV18	-	TRBD1	TRBJ2-5	TGTGCCAGCTCACCTTTGGGACAGGGGTTTGGAGAGACCCAGTACTTC	CASSPLGQGFGETQYF
TRBV19	few	-	TRBJ1-1	TGTGCCAGTAGTATAATAGGGCGGGGCACTGAAGCTTTCTTT	CASSIIGRGTEAFF
TRBV7-8	-	-	TRBJ2-7	TGTGCCAGCAGCTCAGTTGAATCCTACGAGCAGTACTTC	CASSSVESYEQYF
TRBV30	-	-	TRBJ1-5	TGTGCCTGGCGTCGAGGTTTCGATCAGCCCCAGCATTTT	CAWRRGFDQPQHF
TRBV28	-	TRBD1	TRBJ2-4	TGTGCCACCCACTCAGGGGGCGCAAACATTCAGTACTTC	CATHSGGANIQYF
TRBV29-1	-	-	TRBJ1-1	TGCAGCGTTTTGGGGGGGAGCACTGAAGCTTTCTTT	CSVLGGSTEAFF
TRBV9	-	TRBD2	TRBJ2-3	TGTGCCAGCGGTAGCGGGGGGTACGCAGATACGCAGTATTTT	CASGSGGYADTQYF
TRBV19	-	TRBD1	TRBJ1-2	TGTGCCAGTAGTATCGACAGGGGAAGCTATGGCTACACCTTC	CASSIDRGSYGYTF
TRBV11-3	-	TRBD2	TRBJ2-3	TGTGCCAGCAGCTTAGGATTGGTAGCGGGGCCAGATACGCAGTATTTT	CASSLGLVAGPDTQYF
TRBV28	-	-	TRBJ2-2	TGTGCCAGCAGTTTATGGAGGACCGGGGAGCTGTTTTTT	CASSLWRTGELFF
TRBV5-1	-	TRBD2	TRBJ2-2	TGCGCCAGCAGCTCCGAGATAGCGGGGGAAGGGGAGCTGTTTTTT	CASSSEIAGEGELFF
TRBV24-1	-	TRBD1	TRBJ1-6	TGTGCCACCAGTGATTGGAAGGACAGGACTAATTCACCCCTCCACTTT	CATSDWKDRTNSPLHF
TRBV19	-	TRBD2	TRBJ2-2	TGTGCCAGTGGAGGGCGGGAGATCACCGGGGAGCTGTTTTTT	CASGGREITGELFF
TRBV5-1	-	-	TRBJ2-5	TGCGCCAGCACCGTGGACAGCCCAGAGCAAGAGACCCAGTACTTC	CASTVDSPEQETQYF
TRBV25-1	-	-	TRBJ1-2	TGTGCCAGCAGCGTCGGGGGATCCTATGGCTACACCTTC	CASSVGGSYGYTF
TRBV24-1	-	-	TRBJ1-2	TGTGCCACCAGTGATCCACAGGGACAACTAACTCGGGGCTACACCTTC	CATSDPQGQLTRGYTF
TRBV27	-	TRBD1	TRBJ1-1	TGTGCCAGCAGTTTCTTCTTCCGACAGGGGAACACTGAAGCTTTCTTT	CASSFFFRQGNTEAFF
TRBV15	few	-	TRBJ1-5	TGTGCCACCGGGGCAAACAATCAGCCCCAGCATTTT	CATGANNQPQHF
TRBV3-1/TRBV3-2	-	TRBD2	TRBJ2-7	TGTGCCAGCAGCTCCCCGACTAGCGGGGGGGCTGGGGAGCAGTACTTC	CASSSPTSGGAGEQYF
TRBV18	-	-	TRBJ1-1	TGTGCCAGCTCACAAGGAGTCCCTGAAGCTTTCTTT	CASSQGVPEAFF
TRBV4-3	-	-	TRBJ1-1	TGCGCCAGCAGCCAAGATGGCCAGAGAAGCGCTGAAGCTTTCTTT	CASSQDGQRSAEAFF
TRBV11-2	few	TRBD1	TRBJ2-1	TGTGCCAGCAGAACCGGACAGGGGATGGGCAATGAGCAGTTCTTC	CASRTGQGMGNEQFF
TRBV5-1	few	-	TRBJ2-7	TGCGCCAGCCGAAGGGGCCCTAGCTCCTACGAGCAGTACTTC	CASRRGPSSYEQYF
TRBV5-1	-	TRBD2	TRBJ2-7	TGCGCCAGCAGCCCGTCGGCGGGGGGGACCTCCTCCTACGAGCAGTACTTC	CASSPSAGGTSSYEQYF
TRBV5-5	-	-	TRBJ2-1	TGTGCCAGCAGCTTGGAGGGGGGGCCCTTCAATGAGCAGTTCTTC	CASSLEGGPFNEQFF
TRBV23-1	-	TRBD1	TRBJ1-1	TGCGCCAGCAGTCAACTTACAGGGGACACTGAAGCTTTCTTT	CASSQLTGDTEAFF
TRBV4-1	-	-	TRBJ1-5	TGCGCCAGCAGCCAAGCCCTCACAGGATTCCACAATCAGCCCCAGCATTTT	CASSQALTGFHNQPQHF
TRBV3-1/TRBV3-2	-	TRBD2	TRBJ2-5	TGTGCCAGCAGCCAAAGCGGGGGGAACCAAGAGACCCAGTACTTC	CASSQSGGNQETQYF
TRBV3-1/TRBV3-2	-	-	TRBJ2-3	TGTGCCAGCAGCCACGGAGGGGCCAGAGATACGCAGTATTTT	CASSHGGARDTQYF
TRBV6-2/TRBV6-3	-	-	TRBJ2-2	TGTGCCAGCAGTTATCGACAGGCGAACACCGGGGAGCTGTTTTTT	CASSYRQANTGELFF
TRBV10-3	-	-	TRBJ1-1	TGTGCCATCAGAAAAGACAGTACCTACATGAACACTGAAGCTTTCTTT	CAIRKDSTYMNTEAFF
TRBV21-1	-	-	TRBJ1-6	TGTGCCAGCAGCCCCCCCGGCAGGGGTGGATCACCCCTCCACTTT	CASSPPGRGGSPLHF
TRBV7-2	few	TRBD1	TRBJ1-2	TGTGCCAGCAGCTTAGTTGGACAGGGGAGCTACACCTTC	CASSLVGQGSYTF
TRBV3-1/TRBV3-2	-	-	TRBJ2-1	TGTGCCAGCTCCCTGTCCTACAATGAGCAGTTCTTC	CASSLSYNEQFF
TRBV5-1	-	TRBD2	TRBJ2-5	TGCGCCAGCAGCAGGACTAGCGGAGGGCAAGAGACCCAGTACTTC	CASSRTSGGQETQYF
TRBV12-5	-	-	TRBJ2-2	TGTGCTAGTGGGGGGCGGACCGGGGAGCTGTTTTTT	CASGGRTGELFF
TRBV27	-	-	TRBJ2-1	TGTGCCAGCAGGGCCCACCCGGGGAATGAGCAGTTCTTC	CASRAHPGNEQFF
TRBV6-5	-	-	TRBJ1-6	TGTGCCAGCAGTCAGGGAAGGACACCCCTCCACTTT	CASSQGRTPLHF
TRBV19	-	TRBD1	TRBJ1-4	TGTGCCAGTAGTACGCAGGGGGCGCGGTCTGAAAAACTGTTTTTT	CASSTQGARSEKLFF
TRBV3-1/TRBV3-2	-	-	TRBJ2-3	TGTGCCAGCAGCCAAGATTGCCGAGTTAGCACAGATACGCAGTATTTT	CASSQDCRVSTDTQYF
TRBV7-3	-	TRBD1	TRBJ2-7	TGTGCCAGCAGCTTAGCCCCGGGACAGACCTACGAGCAGTACTTC	CASSLAPGQTYEQYF
TRBV3-1/TRBV3-2	-	TRBD2	TRBJ2-2	TGTGCCAGCAGCCAAGATCGTTACGGGGGGTATACCGGGGAGCTGTTTTTT	CASSQDRYGGYTGELFF